The present T cell receptor (beta chain) was sequenced within a study of technical replicates of blood from a few donors. Sequencing was performed with immunoSEQ multiplex PCR; in TCRdb, only in-frame clones are kept and a portion is missing. The repertoire consists of 65,000 to 85,000 clones, with roughly 93% occurring once and the leading ten covering less than 0.4%. There are 15 residues in the CDR3. With V trimmed by 4 bases and J by 4 bases, 6 bases remained unmatched. Germline V CDR1 and CDR2: LNHDA, SQIVND (reference sequence). The material sequenced was T cells isolated from PBMCs. The receptor was derived from a human donor in good health. The V gene is TRBV19, the J gene TRBJ1-2, with 10 positions matching TRBD1. Written as DNA, the CDR3 is TGTGCCAGTAGTAGGACAGGGGGGCAACTCTATGGCTACACCTTC. Protein product: CASSRTGGQLYGYTF. The full variable domain, completed using reference TRBV19 and TRBJ1-2, is DGGITQSPKYLFRKEGQNVTLSCEQNLNHDAMYWYRQDPGQGLRLIYYSQIVNDFQKGDIAEGYSVSREKKESFPLTVTSAQKNPTAFYLCASSRTGGQLYGYTFGSGTRLTVV.